Below, 20 T cell receptor beta chains from the same sample are listed, as sequenced in a study of identical twins. MiXCR, run by TCRdb on the 5' RACE reads, gives a single entry per CDR3 protein. The table includes 1,800,000 or so distinct CDR3 sequences, about 32% detected once. What was sequenced was cord blood. These receptors were obtained from a newborn girl in good health.

Many counts were recorded for this clonotype. This CDR3 is CATSDPGQGSDTQYF. CDR3 coding DNA: TGTGCCACCAGTGATCCCGGACAGGGCTCAGATACGCAGTATTTT. The rearrangement links TRBV24-1 to TRBJ2-3; TRBD1 aligns across 8 bases. The CDR3 runs to 15 residues. J was trimmed by 4 bases and V by 3 bases; bases with no gene match: 5. Germline CDR1 KGHDR, CDR2 SFDVKD.

There are a few counts of this clonotype. The V gene is TRBV28, the J gene TRBJ2-3; no firm D call. CDR3 length equals 15 residues. The V gene lost 9 bases and the J gene lost 6 bases, with 22 bases spanning the gap. CDR1 is MDHEN, CDR2 SYDVKM, per germline. The CDR3 region has the DNA TGTGCCAGTTACAAGCTAGGATCCATTGTGGATACGCAGTATTTT. As protein: CASYKLGSIVDTQYF.

This chain uses TRBV6-6 with TRBJ1-1; 7 positions match TRBD1. From germline, CDR1 is MNHNY and CDR2 SVGAGI (reference sequence). Unmatched junction bases numbered 9, after V lost 6 bases and J lost 11 bases. CDR3 length: 12 residues. The CDR3 DNA reads TGTGCCAGCAGCCACGACAGGGTATCGGCTTTCTTT. Encoded protein: CASSHDRVSAFF.

The chain employs TRBV20-1 and TRBJ2-7, with 8 bases lining up with TRBD1. J gave up 0 bases and V 0 bases, and 4 bases lay outside the gene matches. Germline CDR1 is DFQATT and CDR2 is SNEGSKA (reference sequence). This CDR3 spans 15 amino acids. The CDR3 DNA sequence: TGCAGTGCTAGAGATCACAGGGGGTCCTCCTACGAGCAGTACTTC. Protein sequence: CSARDHRGSSYEQYF.

V usage is TRBV20-1 and J usage is TRBJ1-1, with D perhaps TRBD1 (5 bases). With 4 bases removed from V and 0 bases from J, the gap between germline ends came to 12 bases. Germline CDR1 is DFQATT and CDR2 is SNEGSKA (reference sequence). The CDR3 is 14 amino acids. The CDR3 nucleotides are TGCAGTGCTACAGGGCGTGGCATGAACACTGAAGCTTTCTTT. Translating it yields CSATGRGMNTEAFF.

This clonotype was observed a handful of times. This chain joins TRBV9 and TRBJ1-1; D ambiguous. The CDR3 is made up of 14 amino acids. Deletions cut 2 bases from V and 4 bases from J, with 12 bases between. In germline, CDR1 is SGDLS, CDR2 YYNGEE. CDR3 region: CASSVPPESTEAFF. CDR3 sequence (DNA): TGTGCCAGCAGCGTCCCTCCGGAGTCCACTGAAGCTTTCTTT.

This clonotype was observed a handful of times. The V call is TRBV20-1, the J call TRBJ1-6; D is undetermined. Trimming shortened V by 2 bases and J by 6 bases, and 14 bases separated the two germline ends. Germline V CDR1 and CDR2: DFQATT, SNEGSKA (reference sequence). This CDR3 spans 15 amino acids. CDR3 bases: TGCAGTGCTAGAACTACCTATTCCCTTAATTCACCCCTCCACTTT. It translates to CSARTTYSLNSPLHF.

The CDR3 DNA follows: TGCACCAGCAGCCAAGGTTCGGCTAGCGGGGTCTTACGGCTAGCCAAAAACATTCAGTACTTC. Amino acids: CTSSQGSASGVLRLAKNIQYF. This chain joins TRBV1 and TRBJ2-4; TRBD2, the table's D call, was not compared with the DNA. TRBV1 is a listed pseudogene. This CDR3 region has 21 residues.

The rearrangement joins TRBV28 to TRBJ1-5; perhaps TRBD1 as D (6 bases). The V end was cut by 4 bases, the J end by 5 bases, with 9 bases between. The CDR3 length is 13 residues. The germline gives CDR1 MDHEN, CDR2 SYDVKM. CDR3 amino acids: CASSSDSYQPQHF. The CDR3 DNA follows: TGTGCCAGCAGTTCGGACAGTTATCAGCCCCAGCATTTT.

Only a few counts were recorded for this clonotype. The V gene is TRBV5-1, the J gene TRBJ2-7, with D hard to call. Trimming took 1 base from V and 0 from J, leaving 8 bases between them. Germline assignment: CDR1 SGHRS and CDR2 YFSETQ. The CDR3 covers 14 residues. CDR3 sequence: CASSLSEVSYEQYF. The CDR3 nucleotides read TGCGCCAGCAGCTTGAGTGAGGTCTCCTACGAGCAGTACTTC.

This clonotype was found many times. The V call is TRBV2, the J call TRBJ2-5, with TRBD2 as a possible D gene (6 bases). The CDR3 loop spans 13 amino acids. V lost 10 bases, J lost 5 bases, and 17 bases lay in between. Per the germline V gene, CDR1 is SNHLY and CDR2 is FYNNEI. DNA of the CDR3: TGTGCCACTACGGGACTCTTCCGGGAGACCCAGTACTTC. Translated, it gives CATTGLFRETQYF.

CDR3 protein: CASGLVLGTGVTDTQYF. For the CDR3, the DNA is TGTGCTAGTGGTTTGGTACTCGGGACAGGGGTAACAGATACGCAGTATTTT. This chain joins TRBV12-5 and TRBJ2-3; 10 nucleotides match TRBD1. The V gene end was trimmed by 0 bases and the J gene end by 3 bases; junction bases not matched to a gene: 6. Germline V gene sequence: CDR1 LGHNT, CDR2 FRNRAP. CDR3 length: 17 amino acids.

This clonotype was observed a single time. One end of the junction fails to match germline, which may point to a read error. The J gene is TRBJ2-5, the V gene TRBV5-1; TRBD1 might be the D (5 bases). The germline V gene has CDR1 SGHRS and CDR2 YFSETQ. CDR3 length equals 15 residues. CDR3 coding DNA: TGCGCCAGCAGCTTGGGACAGACGTACCAAGAGACCCAGTCCTTC. Translation: CASSLGQTYQETQSF.

In its sample, this clonotype was seen a few times. The genes are TRBV5-4 and TRBJ2-1; D is perhaps TRBD1 (6 bases). Trimming shortened V by 2 bases and J by 9 bases, and 18 bases separated the two germline ends. This CDR3 is 15 amino acids long. Germline V gene sequence: CDR1 SGHNT, CDR2 YYREEE (reference sequence). CDR3 DNA sequence: TGTGCCAGCAGCTTAGAAACAGGGAGATTAGCTGAGCAGTTCTTC. This encodes CASSLETGRLAEQFF.

This clonotype was observed at least ten times. This chain connects TRBV20-1 to TRBJ2-3, with TRBD1 matching over 9 bases. This CDR3 contains 14 residues. Germline V lookup: CDR1 DFQATT, CDR2 SNEGSKA (reference sequence). The trim removed 6 bases at V and 1 base at J, leaving 5 bases unmatched. CDR3 amino acids: CSAPRDRGTDTQYF. In nucleotides, the CDR3 is TGCAGTGCCCCGCGGGACAGGGGCACAGATACGCAGTATTTT.

This rearrangement joins TRBV2 to TRBJ2-7, with TRBD2 as a possible D gene (5 bases). Trimming took off 4 bases at V and 0 bases at J, with 13 bases between the two ends. The CDR3 runs to 15 residues. Germline V gives CDR1 SNHLY, CDR2 FYNNEI. The CDR3 DNA reads as TGTGCCAGCAGTGTTGCGGGCCAAAGCTCCTACGAGCAGTACTTC. This encodes CASSVAGQSSYEQYF.

The chain combines TRBV3-1 with TRBJ2-2; TRBD1 matches at 8 bases. The CDR3 length is 13 residues. Looked up from germline, CDR1 is LGHDT and CDR2 is YNNKEL (reference sequence). The ends lost 6 bases at V and 6 bases at J; junction bases unmatched: 3. CDR3 residues: CASSSGGPGELFF. In nucleotides, the CDR3 is TGTGCCAGCAGTTCAGGGGGCCCCGGGGAGCTGTTTTTT.

This sequence joins TRBV20-1 and TRBJ1-1; D gene ambiguous. The CDR3 runs 19 residues. Germline V gene sequence: CDR1 DFQATT, CDR2 SNEGSKA (reference sequence). Trimming took 2 bases from V and 0 from J, leaving 25 bases between them. CDR3 in DNA: TGCAGTGCTAGAAAGGGAGGAGGGATGAGGCCTGCCATGAACACTGAAGCTTTCTTT. Encoded protein: CSARKGGGMRPAMNTEAFF.

This rearrangement joins TRBV10-3 to TRBJ2-7; maybe TRBD1 (5 bases). Germline CDR1 is ENHRY and CDR2 is SYGVKD. The CDR3 length is 14 residues. V was cut by 6 bases and J by 0 bases, with 12 bases left in between. Written as DNA, the CDR3 is TGTGCCATCAGCCTCCAGGACAACTCCTACGAGCAGTACTTC. It is translated as CAISLQDNSYEQYF.

The chain joins TRBV5-1 to TRBJ2-5, with D possibly TRBD2 on 5 matching bases. CDR1 SGHRS and CDR2 YFSETQ come from the germline V gene. V was trimmed by 2 bases and J by 5 bases, leaving 16 bases between them. This CDR3 region has 15 residues. The CDR3 DNA reads as TGCGCCAGCAGCTTTGGCCGGGCCCGGAGGGAGACCCAGTACTTC. Translation: CASSFGRARRETQYF. The full variable domain, completed using reference TRBV5-1 and TRBJ2-5, is KAGVTQTPRYLIKTRGQQVTLSCSPISGHRSVSWYQQTPGQGLQFLFEYFSETQRNKGNFPGRFSGRQFSNSRSEMNVSTLELGDSALYLCASSFGRARRETQYFGPGTRLLVL.